The source of this T cell receptor (beta chain) is a study of shared T cell receptors in the human thymus listed by TCRdb under 2021. For context, the study as a whole: The study investigated the way shared, self-reactive T-cell receptor alpha chains are produced in the human thymus.

About this clone itself: Its antigen remains undetermined. Base qualities are not provided; no much larger clone lies one nucleotide away.

Receptors were amplified or captured by the immunoSEQ multiplex PCR assay. Not all clones reach the TCRdb copy of this immuneACCESS table, which keeps in-frame sequences only. Checked studies attribute under half of the gap to unresolved V genes and leave the rest unexplained. Across this sample there are about 610,000 clones, with over 75% seen only once. The top ten hold 0.0085% to 0.012% of the sample. The CDR3 spans 17 residues, from the cysteine through the phenylalanine. Only the CDR3 DNA is retained, 51 bases long and in frame from the first base. CDR1 and CDR2 are drawn from the germline V gene (reference sequence): SEHNR, FQNEAQ. V is pruned by 1 base and J by 4 bases, leaving 11 bases of the junction without a gene match. These data were also reused for a study on human thymus T cells. The second study, in turn, reports: In Finland, the donors were immunologically healthy infants who were having open corrective cardiac surgery for congenital heart defects. Thymus tissue was obtained as surgical resects removed during corrective cardiac surgery. Both the thymic and the peripheral blood repertoires appeared to show biased V and J gene segment usage. According to the related research, thymic TCR repertoires were highly overlapping among unrelated individuals. The study described the TCR alpha and beta repertoires in under 10 infant thymus samples and a few matching peripheral blood samples. The cohort included more than 5 male and a couple of female infants, with donor ages spanning 7 to 244 days. After being mechanically released from the tissue, thymocytes were kept at -70 degrees C in pellets of about 8.5-30 million cells. A QIAsymphony instrument was used to extract genomic DNA from frozen cell pellets. Using the immunoSEQ multiplex PCR assay, the TCRB and TCRAD loci were amplified from a standardized quantity of quality-controlled genomic DNA. The amplicons covered the V(D)J region and were long enough to include the CDR3 and to identify the V and J genes. Through the commercial immunoSEQ service, the amplicons were sequenced on an Illumina platform. Primer bias and sequencing errors were corrected as previously described, and TCRAD and TCRB definitions were based on the IMGT database. The repertoires were analysed using immunoSEQ Analyzer 3.0 and VDJTools for basic statistics, V/J segment usage, diversity estimates, rarefaction and pairwise overlap. Chao1, ChaoE, Efron-Thisted, Shannon and inverse Simpson indices were used to estimate diversity, which was also estimated on datasets down-sampled to the smallest sample. Repertoire overlap was assessed by strict matching of CDR3 nucleotide sequence, V gene and J gene, and clustering was done by Jaccard-based multidimensional scaling. Thymus samples yielded on average about 810,000 unique TCRB clonotypes, compared with 80,000 to 95,000 from blood samples.

The sequence is built from TRBV7-9 and TRBJ2-5; 8 bases in the junction line up with TRBD2. Sequences were obtained from thymocytes. This clonotype originated in a boy under two years old with a congenital heart defect. Donor details come from another sample of the same person, matched by shared clones. Here the CDR3 is given as CASSLGGSGIVGETQYF. The base sequence is TGTGCCAGCAGCTTAGGGGGTAGCGGGATAGTAGGAGAGACCCAGTACTTC. The entire variable domain, with the stretches around the CDR3 drawn from the reference TRBV7-9 and TRBJ2-5 proteins, is DTGVSQNPRHKITKRGQNVTFRCDPISEHNRLYWYRQTLGQGPEFLTYFQNEAQLEKSRLLSDRFSAERPKGSFSTLEIQRTEQGDSAMYLCASSLGGSGIVGETQYFGPGTRLLVL.